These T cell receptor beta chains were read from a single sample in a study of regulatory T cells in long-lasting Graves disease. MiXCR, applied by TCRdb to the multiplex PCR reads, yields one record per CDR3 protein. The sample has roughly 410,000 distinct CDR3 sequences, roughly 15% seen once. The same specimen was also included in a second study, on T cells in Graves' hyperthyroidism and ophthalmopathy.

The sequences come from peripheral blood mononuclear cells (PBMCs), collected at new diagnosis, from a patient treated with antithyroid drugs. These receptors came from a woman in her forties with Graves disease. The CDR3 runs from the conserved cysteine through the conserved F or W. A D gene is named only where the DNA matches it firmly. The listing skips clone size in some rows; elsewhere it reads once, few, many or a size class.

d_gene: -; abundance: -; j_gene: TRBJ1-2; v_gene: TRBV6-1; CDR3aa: CASGPGPNYGYTF; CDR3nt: TGTGCCAGCGGGCCGGGGCCCAACTATGGCTACACCTTC
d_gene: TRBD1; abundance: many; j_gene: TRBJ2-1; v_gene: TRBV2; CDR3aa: CASRGDRILDNEQFF; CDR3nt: TGTGCCAGCAGGGGGGACAGGATATTAGACAATGAGCAGTTCTTC
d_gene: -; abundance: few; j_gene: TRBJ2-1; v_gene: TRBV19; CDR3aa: CASSILSGGNEQFF; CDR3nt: TGTGCCAGTAGTATCCTCTCAGGAGGGAATGAGCAGTTCTTC
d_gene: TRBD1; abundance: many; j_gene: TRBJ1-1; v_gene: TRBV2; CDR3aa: CASLQGYLNTEAFF; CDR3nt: TGTGCCAGCCTACAGGGGTACTTGAACACTGAAGCTTTCTTT
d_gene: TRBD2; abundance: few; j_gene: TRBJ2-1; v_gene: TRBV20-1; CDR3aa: CSARDRGQLTKREGREQFF; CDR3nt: TGCAGTGCTAGAGATAGGGGACAGTTGACTAAGCGGGAGGGCCGCGAGCAGTTCTTC
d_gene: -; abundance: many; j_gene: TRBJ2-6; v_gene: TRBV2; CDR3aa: CASQPLGANVLTF; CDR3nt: TGTGCCAGCCAACCCCTTGGGGCCAACGTCCTGACTTTC
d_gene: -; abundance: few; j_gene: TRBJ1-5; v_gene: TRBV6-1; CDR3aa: CASSENQPQHF; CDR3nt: TGTGCCAGCAGTGAAAATCAGCCCCAGCATTTT
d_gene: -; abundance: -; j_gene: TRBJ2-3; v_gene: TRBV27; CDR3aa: CASTSPRADGITDTQYF; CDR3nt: TGTGCCAGCACCTCTCCCCGGGCCGACGGCATCACAGATACGCAGTATTTT
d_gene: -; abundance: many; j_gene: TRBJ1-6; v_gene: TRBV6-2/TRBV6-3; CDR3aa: CAKPPGRRNSPLHF; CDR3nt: TGTGCCAAACCGCCAGGGCGCAGGAATTCACCCCTCCACTTT
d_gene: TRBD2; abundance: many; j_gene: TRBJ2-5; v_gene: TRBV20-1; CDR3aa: CSASGTSGLQGATQYF; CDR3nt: TGCAGTGCTAGTGGGACTAGCGGGCTTCAAGGGGCGACCCAGTACTTC
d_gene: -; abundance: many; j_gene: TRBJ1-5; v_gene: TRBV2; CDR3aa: CASSVSRGQPQHF; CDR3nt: TGTGCCAGCAGTGTCTCTAGAGGTCAGCCCCAGCATTTT
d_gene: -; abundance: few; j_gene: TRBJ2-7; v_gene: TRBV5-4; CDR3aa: CASSLGSYSYEQYF; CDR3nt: TGTGCCAGCAGCTTGGGAAGTTACTCCTACGAGCAGTACTTC
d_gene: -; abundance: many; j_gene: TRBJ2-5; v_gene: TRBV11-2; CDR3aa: CASRSRGLAQRETQYF; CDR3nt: TGTGCCAGCAGGTCCCGGGGGTTAGCGCAGCGAGAGACCCAGTACTTC
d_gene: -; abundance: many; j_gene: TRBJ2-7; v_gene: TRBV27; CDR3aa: CASGILGVSYEQYF; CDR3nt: TGTGCCAGCGGTATTTTGGGGGTTTCCTACGAGCAGTACTTC
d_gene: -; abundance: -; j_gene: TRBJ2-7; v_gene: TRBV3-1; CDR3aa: CASSQVETGSYEQYF; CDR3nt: TGTGCCAGCAGCCAAGTCGAGACAGGATCCTACGAGCAGTACTTC
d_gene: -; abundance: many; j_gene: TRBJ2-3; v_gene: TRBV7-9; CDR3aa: CASSYNPFSRDGVEYF; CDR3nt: TGTGCCAGCAGTTATAACCCTTTCAGTAGGGACGGAGTTGAGTATTTT
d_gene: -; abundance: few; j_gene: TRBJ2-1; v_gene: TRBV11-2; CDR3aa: CASSGRIGSYNEQFF; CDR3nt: TGTGCCAGCAGCGGACGGATAGGGTCCTACAATGAGCAGTTCTTC
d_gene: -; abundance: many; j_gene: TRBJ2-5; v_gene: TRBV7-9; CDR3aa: CASSLGDGQYF; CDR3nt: TGTGCCAGCAGCTTGGGCGATGGCCAGTACTTC
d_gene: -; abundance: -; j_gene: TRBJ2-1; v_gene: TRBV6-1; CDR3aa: CASTRSGSLNEQFF; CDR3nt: TGTGCCAGCACCCGAAGCGGCAGTTTGAATGAGCAGTTCTTC
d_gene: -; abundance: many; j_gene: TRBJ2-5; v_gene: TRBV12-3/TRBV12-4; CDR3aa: CASSSGVRETQYF; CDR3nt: TGTGCCAGCAGTTCAGGGGTTCGCGAGACCCAGTACTTC
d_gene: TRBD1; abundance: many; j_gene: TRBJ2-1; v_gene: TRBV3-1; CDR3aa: CASSQTGGSYNEQFF; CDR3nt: TGTGCCAGCAGCCAGACAGGGGGCTCCTACAATGAGCAGTTCTTC
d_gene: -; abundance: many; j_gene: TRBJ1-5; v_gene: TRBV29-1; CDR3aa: CSVAENSNQPQHF; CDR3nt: TGCAGCGTCGCAGAAAACAGCAATCAGCCCCAGCATTTT
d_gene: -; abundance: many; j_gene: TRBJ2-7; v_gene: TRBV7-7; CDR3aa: CASSLGLPGSGYEQYF; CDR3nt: TGTGCTAGCAGCTTAGGCCTACCAGGGAGTGGGTACGAGCAGTACTTC
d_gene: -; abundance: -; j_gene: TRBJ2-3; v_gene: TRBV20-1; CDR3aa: CSARVNGGDTQYF; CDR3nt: TGCAGTGCTAGAGTGAATGGTGGCGATACGCAGTATTTT
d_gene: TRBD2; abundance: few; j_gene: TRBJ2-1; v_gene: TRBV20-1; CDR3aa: CSGPGLADNEQFF; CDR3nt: TGCAGTGGTCCGGGACTAGCGGACAATGAGCAGTTCTTC
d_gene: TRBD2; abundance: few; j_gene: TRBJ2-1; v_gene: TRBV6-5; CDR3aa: CASSYVGTSGANEQFF; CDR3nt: TGTGCCAGCAGCTACGTCGGGACTAGCGGGGCCAATGAGCAGTTCTTC
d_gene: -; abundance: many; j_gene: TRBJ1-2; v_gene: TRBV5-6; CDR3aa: CASSLVGQNYGYTF; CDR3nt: TGTGCCAGCAGCTTGGTCGGACAGAACTATGGCTACACCTTC
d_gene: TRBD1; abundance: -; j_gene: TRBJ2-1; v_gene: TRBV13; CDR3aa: CASSPDRGWKNEQFF; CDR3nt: TGTGCCAGCAGCCCGGACAGGGGCTGGAAAAATGAGCAGTTCTTC
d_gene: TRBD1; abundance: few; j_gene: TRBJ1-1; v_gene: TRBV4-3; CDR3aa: CASSQEATGVGTEAFF; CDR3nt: TGCGCCAGCAGCCAAGAAGCCACAGGGGTCGGGACTGAAGCTTTCTTT
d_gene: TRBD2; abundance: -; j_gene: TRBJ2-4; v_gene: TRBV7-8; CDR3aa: CPSSLARGVAGDIQYF; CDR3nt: TGTCCCAGCAGCTTAGCCCGGGGGGTAGCGGGAGACATTCAGTACTTC
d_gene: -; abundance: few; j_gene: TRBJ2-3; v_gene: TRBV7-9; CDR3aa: CASILHPPGVDTQYF; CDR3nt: TGTGCCAGCATCCTCCACCCCCCAGGGGTAGATACGCAGTATTTT
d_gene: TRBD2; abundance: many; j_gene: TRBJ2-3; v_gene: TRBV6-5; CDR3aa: CASSYPSGSVGTDTQYF; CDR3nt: TGTGCCAGCAGTTATCCAAGCGGGAGTGTCGGCACAGATACGCAGTATTTT
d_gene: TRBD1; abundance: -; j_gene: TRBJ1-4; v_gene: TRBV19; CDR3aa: CASSLRTGVNEKLFF; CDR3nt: TGTGCCAGTAGTCTCCGGACAGGGGTTAATGAAAAACTGTTTTTT
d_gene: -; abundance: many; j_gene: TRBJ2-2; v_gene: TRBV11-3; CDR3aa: CASSVHFTGELFF; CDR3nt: TGTGCCAGCAGCGTCCATTTCACCGGGGAGCTGTTTTTT
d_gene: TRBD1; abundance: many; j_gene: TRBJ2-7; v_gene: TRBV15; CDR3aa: CATSDRVMAYEQYF; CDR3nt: TGTGCCACCAGCGACAGGGTAATGGCCTACGAGCAGTACTTC
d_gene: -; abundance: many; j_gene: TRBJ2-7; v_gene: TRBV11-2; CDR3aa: CASSVGPKNYEQYF; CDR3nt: TGTGCCAGCAGCGTGGGACCTAAGAACTACGAGCAGTACTTC
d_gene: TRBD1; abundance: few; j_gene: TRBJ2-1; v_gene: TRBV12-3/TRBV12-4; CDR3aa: CASSPPGQVDEQFF; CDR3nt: TGTGCCAGCAGTCCCCCCGGACAGGTCGATGAGCAGTTCTTC
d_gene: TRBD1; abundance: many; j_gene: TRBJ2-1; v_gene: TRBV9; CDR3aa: CASSPKDRGRSYNEQFF; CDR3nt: TGTGCCAGCAGCCCCAAGGACAGGGGGCGTTCCTACAATGAGCAGTTCTTC
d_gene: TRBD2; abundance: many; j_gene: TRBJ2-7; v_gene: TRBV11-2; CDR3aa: CASSLRGGLAGDYEQYF; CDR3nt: TGTGCCAGCAGCTTGAGGGGAGGACTAGCGGGAGATTACGAGCAGTACTTC
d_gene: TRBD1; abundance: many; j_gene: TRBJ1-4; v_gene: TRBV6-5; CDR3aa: CASSYDQTGSEKLFF; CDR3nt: TGTGCCAGCAGTTACGATCAGACAGGGAGTGAAAAACTGTTTTTT
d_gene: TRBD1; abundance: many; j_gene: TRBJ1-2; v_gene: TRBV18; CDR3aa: CASSPRGQIYGYTF; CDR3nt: TGTGCCAGCTCACCAAGGGGACAGATCTATGGCTACACCTTC
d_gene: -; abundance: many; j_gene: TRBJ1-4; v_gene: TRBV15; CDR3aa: CATSRDTGTGNIGDEKLFF; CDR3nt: TGTGCCACCAGCAGAGACACGGGCACAGGGAATATAGGAGATGAAAAACTGTTTTTT
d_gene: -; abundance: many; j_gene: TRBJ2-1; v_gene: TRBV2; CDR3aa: CASSATLAQSYNEQFF; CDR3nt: TGTGCCAGCAGCGCTACTCTAGCACAGTCCTACAATGAGCAGTTCTTC
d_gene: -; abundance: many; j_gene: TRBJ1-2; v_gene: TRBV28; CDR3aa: CASSVARTNYGYTF; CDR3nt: TGTGCCAGCAGTGTCGCAAGAACTAACTATGGCTACACCTTC
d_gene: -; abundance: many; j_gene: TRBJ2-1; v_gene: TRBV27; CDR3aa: CASRALPPYNEQFF; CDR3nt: TGTGCCAGCAGAGCGTTGCCCCCCTACAATGAGCAGTTCTTC
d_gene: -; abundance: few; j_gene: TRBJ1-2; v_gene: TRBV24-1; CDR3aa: CATSDHDGDYGYTF; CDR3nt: TGTGCCACCAGTGACCACGACGGTGACTATGGCTACACCTTC
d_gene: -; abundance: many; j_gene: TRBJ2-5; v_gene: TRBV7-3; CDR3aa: CASSPGSGETQYF; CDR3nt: TGTGCCAGCAGCCCCGGATCTGGGGAGACCCAGTACTTC
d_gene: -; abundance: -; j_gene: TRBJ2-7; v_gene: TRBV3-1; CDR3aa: CAISHTGLSYEQYF; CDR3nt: TGTGCCATCAGCCATACAGGGTTGTCCTACGAGCAGTACTTC
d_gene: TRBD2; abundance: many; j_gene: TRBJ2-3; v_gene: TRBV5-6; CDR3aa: CASSWKAGGLTDTQYF; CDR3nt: TGTGCCAGCAGCTGGAAAGCGGGAGGACTCACAGATACGCAGTATTTT
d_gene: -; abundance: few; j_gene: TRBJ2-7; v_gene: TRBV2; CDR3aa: CASSFPPDSYEQYF; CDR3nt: TGTGCCAGCAGCTTTCCCCCTGACTCCTACGAGCAGTACTTC
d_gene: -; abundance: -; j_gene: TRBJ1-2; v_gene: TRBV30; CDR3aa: CAWSGGALYGYTF; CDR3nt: TGTGCCTGGAGTGGGGGGGCCTTATATGGCTACACCTTC
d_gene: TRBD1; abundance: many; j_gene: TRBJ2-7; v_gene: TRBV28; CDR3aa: CASSLGQGTYEQYF; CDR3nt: TGTGCCAGCAGTTTGGGACAGGGAACCTACGAGCAGTACTTC
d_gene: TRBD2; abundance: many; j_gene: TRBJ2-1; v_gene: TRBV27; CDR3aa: CASSSPAGGSYNEQFF; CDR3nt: TGTGCCAGCAGTAGCCCAGCGGGAGGCTCCTACAATGAGCAGTTCTTC